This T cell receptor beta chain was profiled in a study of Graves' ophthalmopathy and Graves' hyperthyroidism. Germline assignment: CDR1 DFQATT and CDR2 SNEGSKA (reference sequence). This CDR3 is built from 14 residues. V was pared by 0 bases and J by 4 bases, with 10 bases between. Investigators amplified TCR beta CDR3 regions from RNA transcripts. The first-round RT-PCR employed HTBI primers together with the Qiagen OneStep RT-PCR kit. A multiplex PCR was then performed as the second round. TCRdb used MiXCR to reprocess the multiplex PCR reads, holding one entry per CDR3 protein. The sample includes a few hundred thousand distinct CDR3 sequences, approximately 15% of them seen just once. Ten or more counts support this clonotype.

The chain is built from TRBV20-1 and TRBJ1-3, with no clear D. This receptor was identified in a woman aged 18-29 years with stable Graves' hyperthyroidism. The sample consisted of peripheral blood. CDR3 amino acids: CSARDPRSGNTIYF. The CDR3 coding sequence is TGCAGTGCTAGAGATCCAAGGTCGGGAAACACCATATATTTT.